Each of the 27 T cell receptor beta chains below was sequenced from the same sample in a study of T-cell memory formation after mild COVID-19. TCRdb analysed the 5' RACE reads with MiXCR anew, one entry per CDR3 protein. The table has fewer than 500,000 distinct CDR3 sequences, 20% to 30% seen once. Sequencing input: PBMCs or a T cell subset sorted from them (not recorded which). These receptors all stem from an adult woman who had mild COVID-19 (a few samples of this study predate the infection). Cell type and time point are not known.

The rearrangement links TRBV6-5 to TRBJ1-2; D uncertain. Trimming removed 6 bases from V and 4 bases from J, with 12 bases in between. CDR1 is MNHEY, CDR2 SVGAGI, per germline. The CDR3 has 13 residues. CDR3 residues: CASSPDTSYGYTF. The DNA of the CDR3 is TGTGCCAGCAGCCCAGACACAAGCTATGGCTACACCTTC.

The genes are TRBV12-3 or TRBV12-4 and TRBJ2-3; TRBD2 matches 9 bases. J gave up 5 bases and V 5 bases, and 23 bases lay outside the gene matches. The CDR3 runs 20 residues. CDR3 DNA: TGTGCCAGCAGTCCCAGAGGCGTCGCGGGAGGGGTAATGTCTAAAGATACGCAGTATTTT. The encoded protein is CASSPRGVAGGVMSKDTQYF.

This clonotype was counted a single time. This rearrangement joins TRBV5-1 to TRBJ2-3, with 10 bases identical to TRBD2. Looked up from germline, CDR1 is SGHRS and CDR2 is YFSETQ. Trimming took 4 bases from V and 2 from J; bases not matched to a gene: 19. The CDR3 consists of 20 residues. CDR3 in DNA: TGCGCCAGCAGCCCAAGCAGCGGGAGGGCCCTCCGCCGATCCACAGATACGCAGTATTTT. This translates into CASSPSSGRALRRSTDTQYF.

The genes are TRBV5-1 and TRBJ1-1, with no clear D. Deletions cut 3 bases from V and 4 bases from J, with 10 bases between. The CDR3 is 13 residues long. Germline CDR1 is SGHRS and CDR2 is YFSETQ. CDR3 sequence reads: CASSYNWPTEAFF. CDR3 DNA sequence: TGCGCCAGCAGCTACAACTGGCCCACTGAAGCTTTCTTT.

The chain combines TRBV19 with TRBJ1-5; 11 bases map to TRBD1. V lost 10 bases and J lost 3; bases outside the gene matches: 8. CDR3 length equals 15 residues. Germline values: CDR1 LNHDA, CDR2 SQIVND (reference sequence). CDR3 sequence: CATADRGLPNQPQHF. The CDR3 DNA follows: TGTGCCACAGCGGACAGGGGGCTCCCCAATCAGCCCCAGCATTTT.

V usage is TRBV30 and J usage is TRBJ1-5; 9 bases fit TRBD1. V dropped 3 bases and J dropped 0; count of bases not matched to a gene: 6. Per germline, CDR1 GTSNPN and CDR2 SVGIG (reference sequence). The CDR3 is 16 amino acids. CDR3 in DNA: TGTGCCTGGAGGGGACAGGGCATTTATAGCAATCAGCCCCAGCATTTT. Encoded protein: CAWRGQGIYSNQPQHF.

The chain employs TRBV6-1 and TRBJ1-4; D gene ambiguous. The V end lost 6 bases, the J end lost 0 bases, and 8 bases lay between the germline ends. This CDR3 region has 14 residues. Germline V lookup: CDR1 MNHNS, CDR2 SASEGT. The chain's CDR3 is CASRTRTTNEKLFF. CDR3 coding DNA: TGTGCCAGCAGGACCCGGACAACTAATGAAAAACTGTTTTTT.

There are a few counts of this clonotype. The J gene is TRBJ2-7, the V gene TRBV19; D is unclear. Trimming removed 3 bases at V and 2 bases at J, with 14 bases between. From germline, CDR1 is LNHDA and CDR2 SQIVND (reference sequence). The CDR3 totals 15 residues. This CDR3 is CASSIGRAATYEQYF. The CDR3 DNA is TGTGCCAGTAGTATCGGCCGAGCAGCTACCTACGAGCAGTACTTC.

This clonotype has more than one count but fewer than ten. The chain joins TRBV7-6 to TRBJ1-1; the match to TRBD1 covers 8 bases. J was trimmed by 7 bases and V by 4 bases; bases with no gene match: 14. The CDR3 has 16 amino acids. Germline assignment: CDR1 SGHVS and CDR2 FNYEAQ. The CDR3 nucleotides read TGTGCCAGCAGCTCGATTTCAGGGGGCCCATTGGATGAAGCTTTCTTT. Translated, it gives CASSSISGGPLDEAFF.

The gene calls are TRBV20-1 and TRBJ1-1; the D is unclear. Germline V lookup: CDR1 DFQATT, CDR2 SNEGSKA (reference sequence). The CDR3 runs 14 residues. Trimming removed 2 bases at V and 7 bases at J, with 17 bases between. CDR3 sequence: CSARNAMDGYEAFF. The CDR3 DNA reads TGCAGTGCTAGAAACGCCATGGACGGCTATGAAGCTTTCTTT.

This clonotype occurred a few times. The chain recombines TRBV12-3 or TRBV12-4 with TRBJ2-2, with D possibly called TRBD1 or TRBD2 (6 bases each). Trimming stripped 3 bases from V and 4 bases from J, with 12 bases between. This CDR3 is 15 amino acids long. CDR3 DNA sequence: TGTGCCAGCAGTTTGGCGGGACACCCCACCGGGGAGCTGTTTTTT. It specifies CASSLAGHPTGELFF.

This clonotype was counted a few times. The chain employs TRBV4-1 and TRBJ1-3; D is unclear. The germline V gene has CDR1 MGHRA and CDR2 YSYEKL. Trimming took off 1 base at V and 0 bases at J, with 7 bases between the two ends. The CDR3 has 15 amino acids. Here the CDR3 reads CASSQGGASGNTIYF. For the CDR3, the DNA is TGCGCCAGCAGCCAAGGGGGAGCCTCTGGAAACACCATATATTTT.

This clonotype was found a few times. This chain joins TRBV14 and TRBJ2-1, with D perhaps matching TRBD1 or TRBD2 (6 bases each). Germline assignment: CDR1 SGHDN and CDR2 FVKESK. This CDR3 contains 15 residues. Between the trimmed V and J ends, which lost 11 bases and 4 bases, there was a span of 21 bases. The CDR3 sequence: CASKSGAFLYNEQFF. For the CDR3, the DNA is TGTGCCTCCAAGTCGGGGGCATTTCTATACAATGAGCAGTTCTTC.

The chain uses TRBV29-1 and TRBJ2-7; 7 bases align to TRBD1. The CDR3 extends over 14 amino acids. V shed 4 bases and J 0 bases; nucleotides not matched to a gene: 6. Germline lookup yields CDR1 SQVTM and CDR2 ANQGSEA. The CDR3 spells CSVGPGTDSYEQYF. DNA for the CDR3: TGCAGCGTTGGACCCGGGACAGACTCCTACGAGCAGTACTTC.

In DNA form, the CDR3 reads TGTGCCAGCAGCTGGACAGGGGACCCCGTTGGGGCTTTCTTT. This encodes CASSWTGDPVGAFF. V usage is TRBV7-8 and J usage is TRBJ1-1; TRBD1 agrees at 9 bases. The V segment lost 4 bases and the J segment 11 bases; nucleotides outside the gene matches: 11. CDR1 and CDR2 (germline): SGHVS, FQNEAQ. The CDR3 runs to 14 residues.

This clonotype was seen a few times. Here the CDR3 reads CSAPRERGNTEAFF. As DNA, the CDR3 is TGCAGTGCTCCTCGGGAGAGGGGCAACACTGAAGCTTTCTTT. The genes are TRBV20-1 and TRBJ1-1; weak D call: TRBD1 (5 bases). Germline-derived CDR1 and CDR2 are DFQATT and SNEGSKA (reference sequence). Trimming took 5 bases from V and 2 from J, leaving 15 bases between them. The CDR3 has 14 amino acids.

J is TRBJ1-4 and V is TRBV12-3 or TRBV12-4; no clear D gene. CDR3 length: 14 residues. V lost 3 bases to trimming and J lost 0 bases, with 5 bases between them. In nucleotides, the CDR3 is TGTGCCAGCAGTTTCTCCGCAACTAATGAAAAACTGTTTTTT. Its protein product is CASSFSATNEKLFF.

The rearrangement links TRBV7-2 to TRBJ2-7; 10 nucleotides match TRBD2. This CDR3 region has 16 residues. Looked up from germline, CDR1 is SGHTA and CDR2 is FQGNSA. The V and J ends lost 0 bases and 2 bases, in that order; junction bases with no gene match: 4. CDR3 protein: CASSLAGTSATYEQYF. The CDR3 DNA reads TGTGCCAGCAGCTTAGCCGGGACTAGCGCAACCTACGAGCAGTACTTC.

The rearrangement links TRBV4-1 to TRBJ2-1; D is possibly TRBD1 (5 bases). Germline V gives CDR1 MGHRA, CDR2 YSYEKL. Trimming removed 8 bases at V and 1 base at J, with 12 bases between. This CDR3 has 14 amino acids. The CDR3 loop is CASQQVGSYNEQFF. CDR3 sequence (DNA): TGCGCCAGCCAACAGGTCGGTTCCTACAATGAGCAGTTCTTC.

The gene calls are TRBV5-5 and TRBJ2-7; 7 bases align to TRBD1. Germline loops: CDR1 SGHKS, CDR2 YYEKEE (reference sequence). The CDR3 extends over 14 amino acids. Trimming removed 2 bases from V and 5 bases from J; junction bases left unmatched: 7. The CDR3 sequence is CASSLSDRVNEQYF. CDR3 in DNA: TGTGCCAGCAGCTTATCAGACAGGGTGAACGAGCAGTACTTC.

This clonotype has more than one count but fewer than ten. The chain joins TRBV5-1 to TRBJ2-3; no definite D call. Germline values: CDR1 SGHRS, CDR2 YFSETQ. The CDR3 has 15 amino acids. Trimming took 6 bases from V and 2 from J, leaving 16 bases between them. This chain's CDR3 is CASNGGRQPTDTQYF. The CDR3 coding sequence is TGCGCCAGCAATGGTGGCAGGCAACCCACAGATACGCAGTATTTT.

This clonotype was detected only a few times. The chain uses TRBV19 and TRBJ2-6; D ambiguous. CDR3 length equals 16 residues. V dropped 7 bases and J dropped 0 bases, with 13 bases sitting between them. Germline assignment: CDR1 LNHDA and CDR2 SQIVND (reference sequence). CDR3 sequence (DNA): TGTGCCAGTACCACCCTGTCGGGCTCTGGGGCCAACGTCCTGACTTTC. It encodes CASTTLSGSGANVLTF. Based on the CDR3 plus reference TRBV19 and TRBJ2-6, the full variable domain is DGGITQSPKYLFRKEGQNVTLSCEQNLNHDAMYWYRQDPGQGLRLIYYSQIVNDFQKGDIAEGYSVSREKKESFPLTVTSAQKNPTAFYLCASTTLSGSGANVLTFGAGSRLTVL.

The chain recombines TRBV5-1 with TRBJ2-7, with D possibly being TRBD1 (6 bases). The CDR3 sequence is 15 residues long. V lost 0 bases and J lost 0, with 10 bases in between. CDR1 and CDR2 (germline): SGHRS, YFSETQ. CDR3 nucleotide sequence: TGCGCCAGCAGCTTGGCCTTGGACAGCTCCTACGAGCAGTACTTC. Amino acids: CASSLALDSSYEQYF.

The table lists this clonotype with a few counts. This chain connects TRBV12-3 or TRBV12-4 to TRBJ1-2, with D possibly being TRBD1 (6 bases). V was clipped by 5 bases and J by 2 bases, with 18 bases between them. The CDR3 is 16 residues long. CDR3 nucleotide sequence: TGTGCCAGCAGTCAACAGCCGGCACAGGGCAACTATGGCTACACCTTC. Its protein product is CASSQQPAQGNYGYTF.

A few counts support this clonotype. The chain has TRBV7-3 and TRBJ1-1; 7 nucleotides match TRBD1. Germline V gives CDR1 SGHTA, CDR2 FQGTGA. V shed 0 bases, J shed 7 bases, and the junction held 2 bases outside the gene matches. This CDR3 spans 13 amino acids. The CDR3 bases are TGTGCCAGCAGCTTAACTGGGGACAGTGAAGCTTTCTTT. Protein sequence: CASSLTGDSEAFF.

J is TRBJ1-1 and V is TRBV6-6, with D possibly TRBD1 on 6 matching bases. Trimming stripped 7 bases from V and 1 base from J, with 16 bases between. The germline gives CDR1 MNHNY, CDR2 SVGAGI (reference sequence). The CDR3 is made up of 15 amino acids. CDR3 protein: CASTAIRGANTEAFF. The DNA of the CDR3 is TGTGCCAGCACTGCGATTCGGGGGGCGAACACTGAAGCTTTCTTT.

In this sample, this clonotype turned up once. This chain joins TRBV6-1 and TRBJ1-6; maybe TRBD1 (5 bases). The CDR3 contains 14 residues. V was clipped by 5 bases and J by 9 bases, with 14 bases between them. CDR1 MNHNS and CDR2 SASEGT come from the germline V gene. The CDR3 DNA sequence: TGTGCCAGCAGTTTACGACAGTTTGGTTCACCCCTCCACTTT. Translated, it gives CASSLRQFGSPLHF.